This T cell receptor (beta chain) was captured by sequencing in a study of shared clonotypes between healthy human individuals (dated by TCRdb to about 2020). In the study overall: A couple of women and a few men aged 18 to 49 years were included in the cohort. Between about 0.9 and 10 billion PBMCs per donor were obtained by leukapheresis. To increase sequencing depth and limit assay-specific biases, TCR repertoire library preparation and sequencing were carried out by different laboratories using diverse techniques. The study deeply sequenced blood TCR repertoires of roughly five healthy adults to estimate repertoire size and the extent of clonotype sharing between individuals. Results and caveats for the whole study, not just this receptor: Sampling was restricted to blood, and TCR repertoires in tissues likely differ from the TCR repertoires found in blood. Pairwise subsampling indicated that sequencing depth was expected to affect the degree of clonotype sharing among donors. Because the study included a small number of donors, the genetic and exposure-history diversity represented was limited.

TCR CDR3 regions were amplified from genomic DNA by multiplex PCR using the deep immunoSEQ assay. Extracted genomic DNA from each cell subset was distributed evenly across all wells of several immunoSEQ 96-well plates, and each plate was treated as a replicate. For unsorted PBMC, each replicate PCR was loaded with roughly 330 ng genomic DNA, equivalent to 25,000 to 35,000 T cell genomes. Genomic DNA from unsorted PBMC was sequenced over ten immunoSEQ deep assay plates. Purified libraries were quantified with a Qubit 3.0 fluorometer, sized on a Bioanalyzer 2100, and re-quantified with the KAPA Library Quantification kit. Every immunoSEQ 96-well plate was sequenced on a separate single-read 150-cycle Illumina NextSeq 550 flow cell. Under the source paper's analysis protocol: Because the immunoSEQ output held only junctional sequences and lacked quality scores, the filtering could not match the filtering applied to full-length reads. To assign V/J genes and CDR3, sequences were annotated using PyIR, a Python wrapper for IgBLAST v1.9, with IMGT germline references. Reads were removed for weak V/J assignments (E-value above 1e-6), missing CDR3, stop codons, out-of-frame junctions, or ambiguous translated residues. V3J clonotypes were defined by identical inferred V gene, J gene, and CDR3 amino acid sequence. To compute the percentage overlap between repertoires, the number of shared unique clonotypes was divided by the size of the smaller repertoire. Repertoire richness was assessed with RTK rarefaction, the Chao1 estimator, and Recon v2.1 estimates of unobserved clonotypes. TCRdb mirrors the immuneACCESS table, restricted to in-frame sequences. Some clones are absent from its copies; in checked studies, under half trace to an unresolved V gene, and the reason for the others is unknown. Clonal size and the V and J genes are those of that table, whereas D and trimming came from the DNA. Present in this sample are some 490,000 clones, roughly 80% of which were seen just once. The biggest ten clones account for 12% of the sample.

The donors were healthy, HIV-negative adults who had no recently reported acute infections or vaccinations. Every donor was a Caucasian adult residing in Nashville, Tennessee, USA. For unsorted samples, around 90 million PBMCs were counted, and genomic DNA was extracted using the QIAamp DNA Blood Mini kit. Blood was collected by leukapheresis, and PBMCs were isolated by Ficoll-Histopaque density gradient centrifugation and then cryopreserved in liquid nitrogen vapor phase. As concerns this clone: Which antigen it targets is not known. Base qualities were left out, and no much larger clone turns up one base away.

Trimming costs V 1 base and J 6 bases, and their ends lie 10 bases apart. The germline V gene encodes CDR1 WNHNN and CDR2 SYGVQD (reference sequence). The CDR3 starts with the cysteine, ends with the phenylalanine, and has 13 residues. Only the CDR3 portion is preserved as DNA: 39 bases, with reading frame beginning at the first base. The chain joins TRBV10-1 to TRBJ2-7; the D segment could be TRBD1, given 5 matching bases. Sequencing input: PBMCs. The sequence was collected from a woman aged 40 to 50 in good health. Some clones in this sample may be carry-over from other donors' samples. The CDR3 reads CASSEYQGGEQYF. The DNA sequence follows: TGCGCCAGCAGTGAGTACCAGGGTGGCGAGCAGTACTTC.